This TCR beta chain stems from a study of T cell responses to AZD1222 COVID-19 vaccine. CDR1 is SGHVS and CDR2 is FNYEAQ in the germline V gene. V was pared by 5 bases and J by 0 bases, with 22 bases between. The CDR3 is 18 residues long. Sequencing used immunoSEQ multiplex PCR; TCRdb keeps in-frame clones, though not all of them. The sample comprises 150,000 to 200,000 clones, around 88% of which are singletons, and around a tenth rests with the top ten. A word on this clone: The antigen is unknown.

Study observations and caveats: Dominant CD4 TCR responses targeted spike regions 160-218 and 743-854. Seropositive status at baseline applied to only 5 to 7 AZD1222 recipients.

Second-dose timings of about 4 or about 12 weeks were pooled. Source: peripheral blood, taken 28 days after the second AZD1222 dose. This chain joins TRBV7-6 and TRBJ1-1; TRBD1 is a possible D gene (6 bases). The sequence derives from an adult who received the AZD1222 COVID-19 vaccine. The CDR3: CASSQLPGGQQMNTEAFF. CDR3 DNA sequence: TGTGCCAGCAGCCAACTTCCCGGGGGGCAACAAATGAACACTGAAGCTTTCTTT.